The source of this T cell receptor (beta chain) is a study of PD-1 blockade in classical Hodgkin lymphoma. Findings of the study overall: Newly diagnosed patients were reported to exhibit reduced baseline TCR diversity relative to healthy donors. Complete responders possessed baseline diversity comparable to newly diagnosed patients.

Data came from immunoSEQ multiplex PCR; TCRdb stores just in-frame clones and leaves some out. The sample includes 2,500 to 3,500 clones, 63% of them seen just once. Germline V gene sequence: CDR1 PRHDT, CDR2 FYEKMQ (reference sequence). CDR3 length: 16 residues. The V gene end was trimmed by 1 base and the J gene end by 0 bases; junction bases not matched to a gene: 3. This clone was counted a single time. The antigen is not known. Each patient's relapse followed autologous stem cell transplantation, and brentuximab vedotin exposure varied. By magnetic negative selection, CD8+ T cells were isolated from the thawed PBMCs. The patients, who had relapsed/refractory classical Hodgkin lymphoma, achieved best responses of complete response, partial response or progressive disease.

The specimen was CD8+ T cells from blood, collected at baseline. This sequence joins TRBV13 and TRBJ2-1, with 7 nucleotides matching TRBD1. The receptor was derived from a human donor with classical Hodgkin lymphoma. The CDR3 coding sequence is TGTGCCAGCAGCTTAGAGGGGACAGACTCCTACAATGAGCAGTTCTTC. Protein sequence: CASSLEGTDSYNEQFF. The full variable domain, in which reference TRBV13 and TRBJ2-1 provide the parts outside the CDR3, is AAGVIQSPRHLIKEKRETATLKCYPIPRHDTVYWYQQGPGQDPQFLISFYEKMQSDKGSIPDRFSAQQFSDYHSELNMSSLELGDSALYFCASSLEGTDSYNEQFFGPGTRLTVL.